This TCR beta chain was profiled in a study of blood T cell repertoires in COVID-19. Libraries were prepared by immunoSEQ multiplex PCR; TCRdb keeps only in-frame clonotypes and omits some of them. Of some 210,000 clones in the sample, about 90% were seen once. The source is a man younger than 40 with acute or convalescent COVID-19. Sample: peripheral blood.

The chain's CDR3 is CASSEALQGGGNTIYF. In DNA, the CDR3 is TGTGCCAGCAGTGAAGCTTTACAGGGGGGTGGAAACACCATATATTTT. The chain couples TRBV6-1 to TRBJ1-3; 8 bases line up with TRBD1. Trimming took 0 bases from V and 3 from J; bases not matched to a gene: 4. Germline CDR1 MNHNS, CDR2 SASEGT. CDR3 size: 16 residues.